This T cell receptor (beta chain) comes out of a study of cytomegalovirus exposure and HLA in healthy donors (dated by TCRdb to 2015 to 2018). About the full investigation: In an earlier analysis of 450 to 750 of the donors, under 300 Gb of sequence data and some 100 million unique TCR beta sequences from about 179 million T cells were reported. About 320 gigabases of sequencing data and roughly 90 million unique TCR sequences were included in an early release covering roughly 600 HLA-typed donors. Of the approximately 400 genotyped donors, about 80% fell in the genetic ancestry cluster associated with self-reported Caucasian donors. The aim of the study was to test whether cataloging public T cell receptors could identify signatures of past pathogen exposure. The study profiled the T cell repertoires of hundreds of subjects by immunosequencing and related them to cytomegalovirus serostatus. A separate validation cohort of 100 to 150 different subjects was used in addition to the roughly 700-subject first cohort. High-throughput TCR immunosequencing, statistical association of individual TCRs with disease status, and machine learning were combined to predict cytomegalovirus infection status. A later analysis re-analyzed previously published TCR beta repertoires from 666 donors and added high-resolution HLA genotyping to study TCR occurrence patterns. Rather than drawing on any new phenotypic data, the later analysis identified candidate immune exposures from TCR beta sequences and the way those sequences occurred across donors. To decide whether each TCR beta V gene segment behaved as functional or pseudogenic, an earlier analysis of 587 of the donors relied on high-throughput TCR beta sequencing. Donor age, sex, ethnicity and CMV serostatus were collected together with the repertoire data. A later genetic analysis used genome-wide SNP genotypes for about 65% of the 666 donors, treating that subset as a discovery cohort. Every discovery cohort repertoire had been produced on one sequencing platform. Both class I and class II loci were covered by HLA typing, at four-digit resolution. Typing coverage differed by locus: A, B, C, DRB1 and DQB1 were typed in roughly 629-630 donors, DQA1 in approximately 520, DPA1 in 600 to 610, and DPB1 in 450 to 480. Roughly 5 DR-DQ haplotypes were handled as single units for association and clustering, since linkage in the cohort was strong. Among 398 genotyped donors of the cohort, an average of roughly 230,000 unique TCR beta nucleotide sequences was sequenced per donor, of which roughly 17% were non-productive. The investigation overall reported the following: In the study, approximately 160 TCR beta chains were listed as associated with cytomegalovirus. The classifier was reported to diagnose cytomegalovirus status with high specificity and sensitivity in both the original cohort and the validation cohort. A further reported finding was that TCR beta sequences accurately predicted the HLA-A and HLA-B alleles for most subjects in the first cohort. This cohort had only TCR beta chains sequenced, and the lack of alpha or paired-chain data limited which features could be detected. The authors suggested that the approach could potentially be extended to other disease states and immunological phenotypes. An association between a missense DCLRE1C variant and V-gene and J-gene trimming of TCR beta chains was found in a later genetic analysis and replicated in an independent cohort. The only immune exposure information available for the cohort was CMV serostatus. While some public TCRs were present in many individuals, most TCR sequences turned up only very rarely across donors. A group of highly shared sequence variants was considered likely to be a technical artifact of the sequencing pipeline. According to a later genetic analysis, donors in an Asian-associated ancestry cluster had fewer N-insertions in productive TCRs than the approximately 710-donor mean. Specific HLA alleles were associated with 15,000 to 20,000 TCR beta sequences at a false discovery rate of 0.05 in a later analysis. In an earlier analysis of around 600 of the donors, most TCR beta V segments appeared in productive rearrangements about 87% or about 30% of the time, broadly matching IMGT annotations. Assigning TCR associations to individual alleles was difficult when HLA alleles, especially DR and DQ, strongly co-occurred. Presence/absence analyses assumed roughly uniform sequencing depth across donors, an assumption that may not hold. HLA typing was unavailable for some donors at each locus, so association tests used only the typed subset. According to a later analysis, TCR association rates differed among HLA loci, with DRB1 alleles showing the most associated TCRs and HLA-C alleles showing the fewest. Linkage disequilibrium might explain the correlated functional status among segregating V segments, but an unknown experimental factor could not be excluded. A later analysis found that HLA-associated TCR beta chains were more clonally expanded and had lower generation probabilities than equally common non-associated chains. In a later analysis, several top co-occurrence clusters were reported to appear linked to parvovirus B19, influenza, CMV and Epstein-Barr virus. Because counts were too low, roughly 16 rarely observed V segments, including chromosome 9 orphons, were excluded from the earlier analysis of about 500 of the donors. Three of the identified cytomegalovirus-associated TCR beta chains were confirmed in vitro to be specific for cytomegalovirus antigens. Some IMGT-functional V segments, including TRBV6-2 and TRBV6-3, could not be distinguished by the 87-base-pair reads and were therefore excluded. According to a later analysis, most CMV-associated TCR beta chains appeared to be HLA-restricted, and the HLA associations seemed to be driven largely by CMV exposure.

The cohort was made up of 500 to 800 healthy bone marrow donors. At the time of sampling, every cohort member was nominally healthy, though immune exposures that went unrecorded were likely present. The donor tested CMV seronegative and was one of the 352 seronegative cohort members. A peripheral blood sample was collected from each donor, and TCR beta sequencing was performed on peripheral blood mononuclear cells. The Qiagen DNeasy Blood Extraction Kit was used to extract genomic DNA from the blood cell samples. The method was the immunoSEQ multiplex PCR assay. The multiplex PCR relied on a mix of 60 forward primers for TCR Vbeta segments and 13 reverse primers for TCR Jbeta segments. The CDR3 region of rearranged TCR beta genes was amplified from genomic DNA with a multiplex PCR assay. The amplified TCR beta libraries were sequenced on the Illumina HiSeq System as 87-base-pair reads. In the paper's pipeline: Across the 600 to 700 repertoires, a later analysis counted around 80 million unique TCR beta chains, 9.5 million to 13 million of which were shared by at least two donors. Raw reads were error-corrected and collapsed into unique sequences with a nearest-neighbor algorithm that merged closely related sequences to remove PCR and sequencing errors. V, D and J gene segments were assigned by aligning CDR3 sequences to IMGT reference sequences. For a sequence to be retained, a match of at least six nucleotides to both a V gene segment and a J gene segment was required. Rearrangements were called productive when the CDR3 lacked stop codons and stayed in frame with V and J; all others were non-productive. CDR3 was defined according to IMGT convention as the region running from the second conserved V-encoded cysteine to the conserved J-encoded phenylalanine. The earlier analysis of 550 to 650 of the donors excluded any sequence lacking an unambiguous match to a single V gene segment. In an earlier analysis of approximately 500 of the donors, a V segment was called functional when productive rearrangements were above 56.7%, and segregating when the standard deviation between donors exceeded 5%. A statistical classification framework was developed to diagnose cytomegalovirus status using the catalog of TCR beta chain sequences. V and J gene assignment, in a later analysis, came from comparing TCR nucleotide sequences with IMGT/GENE-DB human TR gene sequences. In a later analysis, CDR3 sequences and most-parsimonious VDJ recombination scenarios were assigned using the TCRdist pipeline. In a later analysis, each TCR beta chain was defined by its CDR3 amino acid sequence together with its V-gene family, and reads lacking a unique V-gene family were excluded. To address suspected cross-contamination and a sequencing artifact, a later analysis removed a few hundred highly shared, low-generation-probability nucleotide sequences. A later analysis calculated a clonal expansion index for each public chain from normalized within-repertoire ranks of inferred template counts. In a later analysis, generation probabilities were computed using a VDJ recombination model fitted to out-of-frame rearrangements, and the results were checked against IGoR. Hypergeometric tests were used in a later analysis to score TCR-TCR, TCR-HLA and TCR-CMV co-occurrence, with a repertoire-size bias correction applied to the TCR pairs. In a later analysis, false discovery rates were estimated by permuting HLA or CMV assignments 20 times. A later analysis grouped co-occurring TCRs with DBSCAN, adding TCRdist sequence similarity when clustering within HLA-allele-positive subsets. Repertoires with fewer than 30,000 or more than 120,000 public chains, plus five repertoires with anomalous nucleotide sharing, were excluded from co-occurrence clustering. The table comes from immuneACCESS by way of TCRdb, which keeps in-frame sequences with V and J called. Part of the clones is missing from these tables; in studies checked, under half for an unresolved V gene and the rest for unknown reasons. D and trimming were read from the DNA, whereas the V and J calls and clone size are those reported in that table. The sample records about 120,000 clones, roughly 80% of which are singletons. The ten most abundant clones make up around 7.2% of the sample.

Per the germline V gene, SGHRS is the CDR1 and YFSETQ is the CDR2. Spanning cysteine to phenylalanine, the CDR3 consists of 17 amino acids. CDR3 DNA only is kept here, 51 bases in frame from base 1. V is pruned by 1 base and J by 0 bases, leaving 8 bases of the junction without a gene match. About this clone: Its antigen remains unidentified. No base quality information exists; no much larger clone differs at one position.

This sequence originates from a male donor in good health and CMV-seronegative. The chain is assembled from TRBV5-1 and TRBJ1-1; 8 junctional bases match TRBD1. Sequenced material: PBMCs. The CDR3: CASSLRSRGPMNTEAFF. The nucleotide sequence is TGCGCCAGCAGCTTGAGGAGCAGGGGGCCCATGAACACTGAAGCTTTCTTT.